Presented here are 21 T cell receptor beta chains from one specimen sequenced in a study of cytomegalovirus exposure and HLA in healthy donors. Primers for the PCR totalled 60 Vbeta and 13 Jbeta. Sequencing was performed with immunoSEQ multiplex PCR; in TCRdb, only in-frame clones are kept and a portion is missing. The sample has 150,000 to 200,000 clones, less than 90% seen once. Specimen: PBMCs. The receptors here all came from a girl under three years old in good health and CMV-seronegative.

Note on this clone: A read error may produce the germline difference seen at one junction end. The rearrangement uses TRBV20-1 and TRBJ2-7; 9 bases line up with TRBD2. Germline values: CDR1 DFQATT, CDR2 SNEGSKA (reference sequence). The CDR3 consists of 11 residues. The CDR3 loop is CRASGIDEQYF. The CDR3 nucleotides read TGCAGAGCTAGCGGGATCGACGAGCAGTACTTC.

V and J are TRBV4-2 and TRBJ2-3, with TRBD1 as a possible D gene (5 bases). The V end lost 4 bases, the J end lost 4 bases, and 18 bases lay between the germline ends. The CDR3 totals 16 residues. Germline V lookup: CDR1 LGHNA, CDR2 YNFKEQ. The CDR3 DNA reads TGTGCCAGCAGCCCCACAGGAAGAAATGGTCCAGATACGCAGTATTTT. Protein product: CASSPTGRNGPDTQYF.

This clone was seen once. V and J are TRBV4-3 and TRBJ2-4, with 10 nucleotides matching TRBD2. This CDR3 region has 16 residues. From germline, CDR1 is LGHNA and CDR2 YSLEER. Germline trimming cut 4 bases from V and 0 bases from J; bases unmatched to any gene: 3. CDR3 region: CASSRAGGGAKNIQYF. The CDR3 DNA reads as TGCGCCAGCAGCCGAGCGGGAGGGGGAGCCAAAAACATTCAGTACTTC.

The CDR3 sequence: CASSSVWGDTGELFF. For the CDR3, the DNA is TGTGCCAGCAGTTCGGTGTGGGGGGACACCGGGGAGCTGTTTTTT. The gene calls are TRBV6-5 and TRBJ2-2; the D gene is possibly TRBD2 (6 bases). The CDR3 totals 15 residues. V lost 4 bases to trimming and J lost 3 bases, with 12 bases between them. Germline V lookup: CDR1 MNHEY, CDR2 SVGAGI.

With respect to this clone: Other nucleotide sequences from this sample produce the same CDR3. The chain links TRBV5-4 to TRBJ2-7; TRBD2 matches at 9 bases. Germline V gene data show CDR1 as SGHNT and CDR2 as YYREEE (reference sequence). With V trimmed by 0 bases and J by 4 bases, 2 bases remained unmatched. This CDR3 contains 14 residues. CDR3 sequence (DNA): TGTGCCAGCAGCTTGGTTAGCGGGAGTTACGAGCAGTACTTC. It yields the protein CASSLVSGSYEQYF. Full variable domain (remainder filled in from reference TRBV5-4 and TRBJ2-7): ETGVTQSPTHLIKTRGQQVTLRCSSQSGHNTVSWYQQALGQGPQFIFQYYREEENGRGNFPPRFSGLQFPNYSSELNVNALELDDSALYLCASSLVSGSYEQYFGPGTRLTVT.

V and J are TRBV7-9 and TRBJ1-2, with D possibly TRBD1 on 6 matching bases. Trimming stripped 2 bases from V and 4 bases from J, with 23 bases between. Germline V gene sequence: CDR1 SEHNR, CDR2 FQNEAQ (reference sequence). CDR3 length: 18 residues. CDR3 sequence: CASSLKGTQPYLTYGYTF. The CDR3 region has the DNA TGTGCCAGCAGCTTAAAGGGGACACAACCCTACCTAACCTATGGCTACACCTTC.

This rearrangement joins TRBV4-3 to TRBJ2-7; 7 bases align to TRBD2. Germline trimming cut 1 base from V and 3 bases from J; bases unmatched to any gene: 0. CDR3 length: 13 residues. CDR1 LGHNA and CDR2 YSLEER come from the germline V gene. CDR3 DNA: TGCGCCAGCAGCCAAGGGACTAGCTACGAGCAGTACTTC. Its protein product is CASSQGTSYEQYF.

The chain has TRBV10-3 and TRBJ1-1; D gene unclear. CDR1 ENHRY and CDR2 SYGVKD come from the germline V gene. V lost 6 bases to trimming and J lost 4 bases, with 15 bases between them. The CDR3 runs to 14 residues. CDR3 amino acids: CAIRGQSLSTEAFF. CDR3 DNA sequence: TGTGCCATCAGGGGCCAGTCTCTCTCCACTGAAGCTTTCTTT.

The genes are TRBV11-2 and TRBJ2-1; 10 positions agree with TRBD1. Trimming removed 9 bases from V and 4 bases from J; junction bases left unmatched: 6. Germline V gives CDR1 SGHAT, CDR2 FQNNGV. This CDR3 contains 14 residues. CDR3 in DNA: TGTGCCAGTCTTGACAGGGGGCGGTACAATGAGCAGTTCTTC. Protein: CASLDRGRYNEQFF. Full variable domain (remainder filled in from reference TRBV11-2 and TRBJ2-1): EAGVAQSPRYKIIEKRQSVAFWCNPISGHATLYWYQQILGQGPKLLIQFQNNGVVDDSQLPKDRFSAERLKGVDSTLKIQPAKLEDSAVYLCASLDRGRYNEQFFGPGTRLTVL.

V gene TRBV15 combines with J gene TRBJ2-1; maybe TRBD2 (6 bases). CDR3 length: 15 amino acids. V was shortened by 1 base and J by 4 bases, with 11 bases between the two germline ends. Germline CDR1 reads LNHNV; CDR2 reads YYDKDF (reference sequence). CDR3 DNA: TGTGCCACCAGCAGAGCTAAACTAGCTTACAATGAGCAGTTCTTC. Amino acid sequence: CATSRAKLAYNEQFF.

This chain links TRBV19 with TRBJ2-2; 7 bases agree with TRBD2. Per germline, CDR1 LNHDA and CDR2 SQIVND (reference sequence). Trimming removed 1 base from V and 0 bases from J; junction bases left unmatched: 5. This CDR3 has 17 residues. CDR3 DNA: TGTGCCAGTAGTATAGTAAAGGGAGGGGCGAACACCGGGGAGCTGTTTTTT. Amino acid sequence: CASSIVKGGANTGELFF. Based on the CDR3 plus reference TRBV19 and TRBJ2-2, the full variable domain is DGGITQSPKYLFRKEGQNVTLSCEQNLNHDAMYWYRQDPGQGLRLIYYSQIVNDFQKGDIAEGYSVSREKKESFPLTVTSAQKNPTAFYLCASSIVKGGANTGELFFGEGSRLTVL.

The chain is built from TRBV4-1 and TRBJ2-1; possible D gene TRBD1, 7 bases. Trimming left V 0 bases short and J 4 bases short, with 16 bases between. The CDR3 sequence is 17 residues long. Germline V gives CDR1 MGHRA, CDR2 YSYEKL. DNA of the CDR3: TGCGCCAGCAGCCAAGATAGCGGAGCAGGGGGTTACAATGAGCAGTTCTTC. It is translated as CASSQDSGAGGYNEQFF.

This clone was observed once. The chain links TRBV7-9 to TRBJ2-1; tentative D call: TRBD1 (5 bases). Deletions cut 4 bases from V and 4 bases from J, with 17 bases between. Germline lookup yields CDR1 SEHNR and CDR2 FQNEAQ (reference sequence). The CDR3 consists of 16 residues. CDR3 DNA sequence: TGTGCCAGCAGCTCAACAGGATTTACCCCTTACAATGAGCAGTTCTTC. It codes for CASSSTGFTPYNEQFF.

V usage is TRBV6-1 and J usage is TRBJ2-4; tentative D call: TRBD2 (6 bases). Germline CDR1 MNHNS, CDR2 SASEGT. The CDR3 has 16 residues. V gave up 3 bases and J gave up 7 bases, with 19 bases separating them. This chain's CDR3 is CASSDTLLWGENIQYF. Written as DNA, the CDR3 is TGTGCCAGCAGTGATACTTTACTTTGGGGGGAGAACATTCAGTACTTC.

With regard to this clone: Other DNA sequences in this sample translate to the same CDR3. V is TRBV9 and J is TRBJ1-1, with a possible D match to TRBD1 (5 bases). V was clipped by 2 bases and J by 1 base, with 9 bases between them. CDR1 and CDR2 from the germline V gene are SGDLS and YYNGEE. The CDR3 length is 14 residues. The CDR3 sequence is CASSVDGGNTEAFF. The CDR3 bases are TGTGCCAGCAGCGTTGACGGGGGGAACACTGAAGCTTTCTTT.

The chain couples TRBV6-1 to TRBJ1-1; D is uncertain. The CDR3 consists of 17 residues. Germline assignment: CDR1 MNHNS and CDR2 SASEGT. Trimming took 1 base from V and 0 from J, leaving 15 bases between them. CDR3 sequence: CASSEVTPSYMNTEAFF. CDR3 coding DNA: TGTGCCAGCAGTGAAGTGACTCCCAGTTACATGAACACTGAAGCTTTCTTT.

The CDR3 DNA reads as TGTGCCACCCACCAGGGTTCCTATGAAAAACTGTTTTTT. Amino acids: CATHQGSYEKLFF. J is TRBJ1-4 and V is TRBV15; tentatively, D is TRBD1 (5 bases). The V gene lost 8 bases and the J gene lost 6 bases, with 13 bases spanning the gap. This CDR3 has 13 residues. Germline V lookup: CDR1 LNHNV, CDR2 YYDKDF (reference sequence).

CDR3 region: CASSQPENNEQFF. The CDR3 DNA reads TGCGCCAGCAGCCAACCAGAAAACAATGAGCAGTTCTTC. The chain recombines TRBV4-1 with TRBJ2-1; D is unresolved. The V and J ends lost 2 bases and 5 bases respectively, with 7 bases between them. This CDR3 comprises 13 residues. CDR1 and CDR2 (germline): MGHRA, YSYEKL.

The chain joins TRBV30 to TRBJ2-1; 7 nucleotides line up with TRBD2. The CDR3 runs 13 residues. CDR1 GTSNPN and CDR2 SVGIG come from the germline V gene (reference sequence). V lost 5 bases to trimming and J lost 8 bases; unmatched junction nucleotides: 9. CDR3 DNA: TGTGCCTGGGAGAAGCGGGGTAAGGATGAGCAGTTCTTC. The encoded protein is CAWEKRGKDEQFF.

This clone was recorded once. The chain combines TRBV10-3 with TRBJ1-2, with D tentatively TRBD1 (5 bases). The germline V and J ends were trimmed by 8 bases and 8 bases, with 15 bases remaining between them. The CDR3 extends over 12 amino acids. Germline CDR1 ENHRY, CDR2 SYGVKD. CDR3 sequence: CAILDSAEGYTF. In DNA form, the CDR3 reads TGTGCCATCCTCGACAGCGCGGAAGGCTACACCTTC.

This clone was observed a handful of times. The chain has TRBV5-6 and TRBJ2-1, with 10 bases identical to TRBD1. This CDR3 comprises 13 residues. The germline V gene encodes CDR1 SGHDT and CDR2 YYEEEE. With 4 bases clipped from V and 10 bases from J, the junction kept 5 bases outside the gene matches. In nucleotides, the CDR3 is TGTGCCAGCAGCACGGACAGGGGGGAGGAGCAGTTCTTC. This codes for CASSTDRGEEQFF.